This TCR beta chain emerged from a study of shared clonotypes between healthy human individuals. CDR1 and CDR2 from the germline V gene are SQVTM and ANQGSEA. Germline trimming cut 7 bases from V and 3 bases from J; bases unmatched to any gene: 8. This CDR3 has 13 residues. Source study methods: Filtering was not the same, since immunoSEQ gave junction-only sequences without quality scores. Libraries were prepared by immunoSEQ multiplex PCR; TCRdb keeps only in-frame clonotypes and omits some of them. V and J calls and clone size are given by that table; D and trimming were obtained from the DNA. There are roughly 2.2 million clones in the sample; 90% to 95% occur only once, and about 0.39% lies in the top ten. General study findings and limits: When naive CD4 clonotypes were compared across several donors, 4% to 5.5% were shared.

The investigators split CD4+ cells into a CD45RA+ naive subset and a CD45RA-negative memory subset. Remarks on this clone: What it binds is not known.

The chain carries TRBV29-1 and TRBJ1-1; 7 nucleotides line up with TRBD1. The receptor's source is a man aged 18 to 29 in good health. Some clones in this sample may be carry-over from other donors' samples. The sample taken for sequencing was naive CD4+ T cells from PBMCs. The subset here: CD45RA+ positively selected. CDR3 protein: CSGSGRGHTEAFF. The CDR3 bases are TGCAGCGGGTCGGGGAGGGGGCACACTGAAGCTTTCTTT. The variable domain in full, completed from reference TRBV29-1 and TRBJ1-1, reads SAVISQKPSRDICQRGTSLTIQCQVDSQVTMMFWYRQQPGQSLTLIATANQGSEATYESGFVIDKFPISRPNLTFSTLTVSNMSPEDSSIYLCSGSGRGHTEAFFGQGTRLTVV.